The 28 T cell receptor beta chains reported below all come from one sample, sequenced in a study of T cell repertoires in cytomegalovirus infection. TCRdb recomputed calls from the reads with MiXCR, one row per CDR3 protein. Here the sample spans just over 300,000 distinct CDR3 sequences, around a sixth being singletons. The sample consisted of PBMCs. The source is a human donor in good health (CMV status not recorded). Some clones in this sample may be carry-over from other donors' samples.

A few counts support this clonotype. The J gene is TRBJ1-2, the V gene TRBV19, with D possibly matching TRBD1 (6 bases). From germline, CDR1 is LNHDA and CDR2 SQIVND (reference sequence). The CDR3 spans 15 residues. Trimming took 10 bases from V and 2 from J, leaving 20 bases between them. The CDR3 DNA reads TGTGCCATATCCGGGACAAGGGGAACGAACTATGGCTACACCTTC. Encoded protein: CAISGTRGTNYGYTF.

The genes are TRBV6-8 and TRBJ2-7; D not certain. The ends were cut back, 3 bases at V and 4 bases at J, with 7 bases in the middle. CDR3 length: 12 amino acids. Germline V CDR1 and CDR2: MNHGY, SAAAGT. The CDR3 sequence: CASSYRSYEQYF. The CDR3 DNA reads TGTGCCAGCAGTTATCGGAGTTACGAGCAGTACTTC.

Ten or more counts support this clonotype. J is TRBJ2-1 and V is TRBV7-2; 9 bases agree with TRBD2. The CDR3 covers 18 residues. Germline V gene data show CDR1 as SGHTA and CDR2 as FQGNSA. Trimming at V came to 7 bases and at J to 2 bases, leaving 15 bases not matched to a gene. CDR3 bases: TGTGCCAGCACTCCTGGGGGAGCGGGGGGCTACACCTACAATGAGCAGTTCTTC. It encodes CASTPGGAGGYTYNEQFF.

Many counts were recorded for this clonotype. The chain links TRBV6-2 or TRBV6-3 to TRBJ1-1, with TRBD1 matching over 7 bases. Germline V lookup: CDR1 MNHEY, CDR2 SVGEGT. V shed 0 bases and J 3 bases; nucleotides not matched to a gene: 16. This CDR3 region has 19 residues. CDR3 DNA sequence: TGTGCCAGCAGTTACTCGGGAGGTTCGGCCAGGGGGTTTTACACTGAAGCTTTCTTT. Amino acid sequence: CASSYSGGSARGFYTEAFF.

This clonotype has only a few counts. The chain couples TRBV18 to TRBJ2-3, with 9 bases that match TRBD1. Germline CDR1 is KGHSH and CDR2 is LQKENI. The CDR3 is 16 amino acids. V lost 5 bases and J lost 0; bases outside the gene matches: 6. The CDR3 loop is CASSSQTGGSTDTQYF. The CDR3 DNA follows: TGTGCCAGCTCATCGCAGACAGGGGGTAGCACAGATACGCAGTATTTT.

The V gene is TRBV3-1, the J gene TRBJ1-6; D is ambiguous. The germline V and J ends were trimmed by 0 bases and 7 bases, with 13 bases remaining between them. There are 16 residues in the CDR3. CDR1 LGHDT and CDR2 YNNKEL come from the germline V gene (reference sequence). CDR3 loop: CASSQDPRQWNSPLHF. The CDR3 DNA is TGTGCCAGCAGCCAAGATCCAAGGCAGTGGAATTCACCCCTCCACTTT.

This clonotype was seen repeatedly, ten times or more. The gene calls are TRBV7-2 and TRBJ1-1; 7 bases are a match to TRBD1. From germline, CDR1 is SGHTA and CDR2 FQGNSA. CDR3 length: 13 residues. With V trimmed by 2 bases and J by 5 bases, 2 bases remained unmatched. The CDR3 sequence: CASSLQQGTEAFF. Here the CDR3 DNA reads TGTGCCAGCAGCTTACAACAGGGGACTGAAGCTTTCTTT.

The rearrangement uses TRBV19 and TRBJ2-5; 10 nucleotides agree with TRBD1. The V gene end was trimmed by 5 bases and the J gene end by 3 bases; junction bases not matched to a gene: 21. The germline V gene encodes CDR1 LNHDA and CDR2 SQIVND (reference sequence). The CDR3 runs to 20 residues. The CDR3 DNA sequence: TGTGCCAGTAGTTCGATCCGGACCCCGATCCCCGGGACAGGGGAAGAGACCCAGTACTTC. Protein: CASSSIRTPIPGTGEETQYF.

This clonotype occurred a few times. V is TRBV20-1 and J is TRBJ1-6; no clear D. The germline V gene has CDR1 DFQATT and CDR2 SNEGSKA (reference sequence). V dropped 5 bases and J dropped 7 bases, with 18 bases sitting between them. The CDR3 runs 15 residues. DNA of the CDR3: TGCAGTGCTCCCCGCTGGTCCCGTCTGAATTCACCCCTCCACTTT. It encodes CSAPRWSRLNSPLHF.

This clonotype occurred many times. The genes are TRBV28 and TRBJ2-2; D might be TRBD1 (5 bases). The CDR3 loop spans 16 amino acids. Germline V CDR1 and CDR2: MDHEN, SYDVKM. Trimming cost V 6 bases and J 4 bases, with 18 bases left between them. The CDR3 here is CASRHRFGAATGELFF. CDR3 nucleotide sequence: TGTGCCAGCAGACATCGGTTTGGGGCAGCCACCGGGGAGCTGTTTTTT.

This clonotype was picked up many times. The J gene is TRBJ2-2, the V gene TRBV7-6; 11 nucleotides line up with TRBD1. The CDR3 totals 16 residues. CDR1 SGHVS and CDR2 FNYEAQ come from the germline V gene. The junction had 4 bases not matched to a gene; V was cut back by 1 base and J by 6 bases. CDR3 DNA: TGTGCCAGCAGCTTAGGGCCGGACAGGGGGCCCGGGGAGCTGTTTTTT. Translation gives CASSLGPDRGPGELFF. Based on the CDR3 plus reference TRBV7-6 and TRBJ2-2, the full variable domain is GAGVSQSPRYKVTKRGQDVALRCDPISGHVSLYWYRQALGQGPEFLTYFNYEAQQDKSGLPNDRFSAERPEGSISTLTIQRTEQRDSAMYRCASSLGPDRGPGELFFGEGSRLTVL.

There are a few counts of this clonotype. The J gene is TRBJ2-7, the V gene TRBV20-1; 8 bases line up with TRBD2. This CDR3 region has 13 residues. Germline V gene data show CDR1 as DFQATT and CDR2 as SNEGSKA (reference sequence). After removal of 7 bases from V and 7 bases from J, the junction contained 12 bases not matched to a gene. In nucleotides, the CDR3 is TGCAGTGTTGATAGCGGGACCTTTTCTGAGCAGTACTTC. This translates into CSVDSGTFSEQYF.

This clonotype came up a few times. This rearrangement joins TRBV10-3 to TRBJ1-3; a possible D gene is TRBD1 (6 bases). Between the trimmed V and J ends, which lost 3 bases and 0 bases, there was a span of 9 bases. This CDR3 spans 15 amino acids. Per germline, CDR1 ENHRY and CDR2 SYGVKD. CDR3 in DNA: TGTGCCATCAGTGATGGGACACGCTCTGGAAACACCATATATTTT. This sequence encodes CAISDGTRSGNTIYF.

Many counts were recorded for this clonotype. The gene calls are TRBV7-9 and TRBJ1-3; no reliable D call. The length of the CDR3 is 16 residues. The germline CDR1 and CDR2 sequences are SEHNR and FQNEAQ (reference sequence). Trimming stripped 2 bases from V and 0 bases from J, with 11 bases between. Written as DNA, the CDR3 is TGTGCCAGCAGCTTATACGCGACGGTCTCTGGAAACACCATATATTTT. It codes for CASSLYATVSGNTIYF.

This chain connects TRBV28 to TRBJ1-1; no definite D call. Between the trimmed V and J ends, which lost 2 bases and 3 bases, there was a span of 4 bases. The germline V gene encodes CDR1 MDHEN and CDR2 SYDVKM. The CDR3 has 12 residues. The CDR3: CASSLRYTEAFF. For the CDR3, the DNA is TGTGCCAGCAGTTTACGGTACACTGAAGCTTTCTTT. Combining the CDR3 with reference TRBV28 and TRBJ1-1 gives the whole variable domain DVKVTQSSRYLVKRTGEKVFLECVQDMDHENMFWYRQDPGLGLRLIYFSYDVKMKEKGDIPEGYSVSREKKERFSLILESASTNQTSMYLCASSLRYTEAFFGQGTRLTVV.

In its sample, this clonotype was seen many times. The V call is TRBV7-9, the J call TRBJ1-1; 8 bases agree with TRBD1. The germline CDR1 and CDR2 sequences are SEHNR and FQNEAQ (reference sequence). The CDR3 has 17 amino acids. With V trimmed by 4 bases and J by 4 bases, 14 bases remained unmatched. The CDR3 DNA sequence: TGTGCCAGCAGCTCTACCGGGACAGGAGTCGCGGGCACTGAAGCTTTCTTT. Translated: CASSSTGTGVAGTEAFF.

V gene TRBV12-3 or TRBV12-4 combines with J gene TRBJ2-2; D is uncertain. The V gene lost 4 bases and the J gene lost 6 bases, with 6 bases spanning the gap. CDR3 length: 12 residues. The chain's CDR3 is CASSSPAGELFF. The CDR3 bases are TGTGCCAGCAGTTCCCCCGCCGGGGAGCTGTTTTTT.

Many counts were recorded for this clonotype. The rearrangement links TRBV14 to TRBJ1-2; TRBD1 matches at 7 bases. J was trimmed by 5 bases and V by 5 bases; bases with no gene match: 5. The CDR3 is 13 residues long. CDR1 is SGHDN, CDR2 FVKESK, per germline. This chain's CDR3 is CASSSGTAYGYTF. The CDR3 DNA reads TGTGCCAGCAGCTCCGGGACAGCGTATGGCTACACCTTC.

This clonotype was seen repeatedly, ten times or more. This chain links TRBV28 with TRBJ1-2; D gene uncertain. From germline, CDR1 is MDHEN and CDR2 SYDVKM. This CDR3 is built from 11 residues. V was shortened by 5 bases and J by 7 bases, with 8 bases between the two germline ends. CDR3 sequence reads: CASSVAAGYTF. The CDR3 nucleotides read TGTGCCAGCAGTGTGGCTGCTGGCTACACCTTC.

This clonotype was seen at least ten times. The chain has TRBV10-3 and TRBJ2-5, with D perhaps TRBD2 (5 bases). V was clipped by 7 bases and J by 4 bases, with 13 bases between them. The CDR3 sequence is 13 residues long. CDR1 and CDR2 (germline): ENHRY, SYGVKD. For the CDR3, the DNA is TGTGCCATCACTCCTAGCTCAGGAGAGACCCAGTACTTC. Its translation is CAITPSSGETQYF.

V and J are TRBV5-5 and TRBJ2-1, with D perhaps matching TRBD1 (6 bases). In germline, CDR1 is SGHKS, CDR2 YYEKEE (reference sequence). Trimming pared 0 bases from V and 3 bases from J, leaving 13 bases between. This CDR3 has 16 amino acids. The CDR3 DNA reads as TGTGCCAGCAGCTTGGCGGTCAGGGGACACTACAATGAGCAGTTCTTC. Amino acids: CASSLAVRGHYNEQFF. Full variable domain (remainder filled in from reference TRBV5-5 and TRBJ2-1): DAGVTQSPTHLIKTRGQQVTLRCSPISGHKSVSWYQQVLGQGPQFIFQYYEKEERGRGNFPDRFSARQFPNYSSELNVNALLLGDSALYLCASSLAVRGHYNEQFFGPGTRLTVL.

This clonotype was seen only a few times. The chain couples TRBV4-3 to TRBJ2-2; 10 positions match TRBD2. Trimming cost V 1 base and J 5 bases; bases outside gene matches: 4. The CDR3 covers 16 residues. Germline V CDR1 and CDR2: LGHNA, YSLEER. The CDR3 region is CASSQGLAGATGELFF. CDR3 in DNA: TGCGCCAGCAGCCAAGGGCTAGCGGGGGCTACCGGGGAGCTGTTTTTT.

This clonotype was seen at least ten times. This chain links TRBV12-3 or TRBV12-4 with TRBJ1-5, with 7 bases identical to TRBD1. The V gene end was trimmed by 9 bases and the J gene end by 6 bases; junction bases not matched to a gene: 8. The CDR3 is made up of 13 amino acids. CDR3 bases: TGTGCCAGTAGTGAGGGGGCTAGTCAGCCCCAGCATTTT. Translated: CASSEGASQPQHF.

This clonotype was seen a handful of times. J is TRBJ2-7 and V is TRBV7-2, with TRBD2 matching 7 bases. The CDR3 has 16 amino acids. V lost 3 bases, J lost 2 bases, and 10 bases stayed unmatched. CDR1 SGHTA and CDR2 FQGNSA come from the germline V gene. The CDR3 spells CASSFTSEGPTYEQYF. The CDR3, as DNA: TGTGCCAGCAGCTTCACTAGCGAGGGTCCAACCTACGAGCAGTACTTC. The full variable domain, its missing parts supplied by reference TRBV7-2 and TRBJ2-7, is GAGVSQSPSNKVTEKGKDVELRCDPISGHTALYWYRQSLGQGLEFLIYFQGNSAPDKSGLPSDRFSAERTGGSVSTLTIQRTQQEDSAVYLCASSFTSEGPTYEQYFGPGTRLTVT.

This chain links TRBV29-1 with TRBJ2-2; D is undetermined. The CDR3 has 16 amino acids. The V end lost 0 bases, the J end lost 0 bases, and 11 bases lay between the germline ends. In germline, CDR1 is SQVTM, CDR2 ANQGSEA. Written as DNA, the CDR3 is TGCAGCGTTGAAGACCCCCAGGCTGCGAACACCGGGGAGCTGTTTTTT. Its protein is CSVEDPQAANTGELFF.

This clonotype was detected only a few times. The rearrangement joins TRBV7-9 to TRBJ1-1; no definite D call. V was shortened by 4 bases and J by 1 base, with 7 bases between the two germline ends. This CDR3 is built from 13 residues. Germline assignment: CDR1 SEHNR and CDR2 FQNEAQ (reference sequence). CDR3 nucleotide sequence: TGTGCCAGCAGCTCCGCCCAGAACACTGAAGCTTTCTTT. Protein: CASSSAQNTEAFF.

The table lists this clonotype with many counts. This sequence joins TRBV7-6 and TRBJ2-5; D is unclear. Germline CDR1 and CDR2: SGHVS and FNYEAQ. The CDR3 runs 14 residues. V was pared by 5 bases and J by 5 bases, with 15 bases between. The DNA of the CDR3 is TGTGCCAGCAGCCAGGTCAAGATAGCTGAGACCCAGTACTTC. As protein: CASSQVKIAETQYF.

The table lists this clonotype with a few counts. The genes are TRBV20-1 and TRBJ2-1; 8 nucleotides line up with TRBD2. Per germline, CDR1 DFQATT and CDR2 SNEGSKA (reference sequence). The ends lost 7 bases at V and 8 bases at J; junction bases unmatched: 19. CDR3 length: 16 amino acids. The CDR3 region is CSVPRSSGLEGDEQFF. In DNA form, the CDR3 reads TGCAGTGTTCCTCGGTCTAGCGGGTTGGAGGGGGATGAGCAGTTCTTC.